The rows below give T cell receptor beta chains drawn from one sample of a study of low-dose radiotherapy and immunotherapy resistance in tumors. TCRdb reprocessed the reads with MiXCR, giving one entry per CDR3 protein. The sample comprises fewer than 90,000 distinct CDR3 sequences, approximately 19% of which are singletons, and about 5.5% rests with the top ten. The starting material was PBMCs, obtained before treatment. These receptors came from a male donor with prostate cancer. Each CDR3 is given with its conserved first and last residue. Fields, in order: J gene, clone size, V gene, D gene, CDR3 protein, CDR3 DNA. D genes are given only for firm matches. Rows may omit the clone size; those that give it use once, few, many or a size class.

>TRBJ1-1|-|TRBV5-1|TRBD1
CASSLARGTGDTEAFF
TGCGCCAGCAGCTTGGCCAGGGGGACAGGGGACACTGAAGCTTTCTTT
>TRBJ2-3|once|TRBV4-3|TRBD2
CASSQVLAGGPPDTQYF
TGCGCCAGCAGCCAAGTTCTAGCGGGGGGGCCACCAGATACGCAGTATTTT
>TRBJ2-5|many|TRBV12-3/TRBV12-4|-
CASTSGTGETQYF
TGTGCCAGCACTTCAGGGACGGGAGAGACCCAGTACTTC
>TRBJ2-3|many|TRBV29-1|-
CSASLGDTQYF
TGCAGCGCCTCGCTTGGGGATACGCAGTATTTT
>TRBJ2-2|many|TRBV29-1|TRBD1
CSVEDRGFLNTGELFF
TGCAGCGTTGAGGACAGGGGATTTCTCAACACCGGGGAGCTGTTTTTT
>TRBJ2-2|many|TRBV23-1|-
CASSQSYSTVKHTNTGELFF
TGCGCCAGCAGTCAATCTTATAGTACAGTCAAGCATACGAACACCGGGGAGCTGTTTTTT
>TRBJ2-3|-|TRBV9|TRBD2
CASSALAGGSTDTQYF
TGTGCCAGCAGCGCTCTAGCGGGAGGGAGCACAGATACGCAGTATTTT
>TRBJ1-1|many|TRBV12-3/TRBV12-4|TRBD1
CASREQGANTEAFF
TGTGCCAGCAGGGAGCAGGGGGCCAACACTGAAGCTTTCTTT
>TRBJ2-2|many|TRBV5-1|-
CASSMEGRGNTGELFF
TGCGCCAGCAGCATGGAGGGACGTGGAAACACCGGGGAGCTGTTTTTT
>TRBJ1-5|many|TRBV6-1|-
CASSDRHYEVSNQPQHF
TGTGCCAGCAGTGACCGACATTATGAGGTGAGCAATCAGCCCCAGCATTTT
>TRBJ2-3|many|TRBV7-2|-
CASSLVSGDTQYF
TGTGCCAGCAGCTTAGTGTCAGGAGATACGCAGTATTTT
>TRBJ2-1|many|TRBV7-8|-
CASSLGLNEQFF
TGTGCCAGCAGCTTAGGGCTCAATGAGCAGTTCTTC
>TRBJ2-7|many|TRBV14|-
CASSQVRGPYYEQYF
TGTGCCAGCAGCCAAGTCCGGGGCCCATACTACGAGCAGTACTTC
>TRBJ2-2|many|TRBV14|-
CASSQPNTGELFF
TGTGCCAGCAGCCAACCAAACACCGGGGAGCTGTTTTTT
>TRBJ1-5|many|TRBV7-6|-
CASSLEQSSNQPQHF
TGTGCCAGCAGCTTAGAACAGAGCAGCAATCAGCCCCAGCATTTT
>TRBJ2-7|many|TRBV3-1|TRBD2
CASSPGLQTYEQYF
TGTGCCAGCAGCCCGGGACTACAGACCTACGAGCAGTACTTC
>TRBJ1-1|many|TRBV9|-
CASSTTGISEAFF
TGTGCCAGCAGCACGACAGGAATCTCTGAAGCTTTCTTT
>TRBJ1-1|many|TRBV2|-
CASKIEVSGAFF
TGTGCCAGTAAGATTGAAGTTTCAGGAGCTTTCTTT
>TRBJ1-6|many|TRBV28|-
CASTLSGNSPLHF
TGTGCCAGCACCCTGTCGGGTAATTCACCCCTCCACTTT
>TRBJ2-3|many|TRBV20-1|TRBD2
CSASLSSGSSTDTQYF
TGCAGTGCTAGCTTGTCTAGCGGGAGTAGTACAGATACGCAGTATTTT
>TRBJ2-5|many|TRBV7-9|-
CASSSPGLQETQYF
TGTGCCAGCAGCTCGCCAGGTTTACAAGAGACCCAGTACTTC
>TRBJ2-2|few|TRBV11-2|-
CASSRGGRHRGAVFF
-
>TRBJ1-2|many|TRBV25-1|TRBD1
CASSEAWGTGAYGYTF
TGTGCCAGCAGTGAGGCCTGGGGGACAGGAGCGTATGGCTACACCTTC
>TRBJ2-3|many|TRBV11-2|TRBD2
CASSLERETAQYF
TGTGCCAGCAGCTTAGAGCGGGAGACGGCGCAGTATTTT
>TRBJ2-4|many|TRBV7-2|-
CASSRNNENIQYF
TGTGCCAGCAGTCGAAACAACGAAAACATTCAGTACTTC
>TRBJ2-7|many|TRBV27|TRBD2
CASSLFGLAGSREQYF
TGTGCCAGCAGTCTCTTCGGACTAGCGGGGTCGAGGGAGCAGTACTTC
>TRBJ1-1|many|TRBV7-9|-
CASSLRRSVEAFF
TGTGCCAGCAGCTTACGCCGGTCCGTCGAAGCTTTCTTT
>TRBJ1-2|many|TRBV5-1|-
CASSLGRQIGGYTF
TGCGCCAGCAGCTTGGGTAGACAGATTGGAGGCTACACCTTC
>TRBJ2-7|medium-sized|TRBV29-1|-
CSPNEGVSYEQYF
TGCAGCCCCAACGAGGGGGTCTCCTACGAGCAGTACTTC
>TRBJ1-2|many|TRBV9|-
CASSVDPLDGRYGYTF
TGTGCCAGCAGCGTAGATCCCCTGGACGGACGATATGGCTACACCTTC
>TRBJ2-5|many|TRBV6-5|-
CASRGIWGTQYF
TGTGCCAGCAGGGGCATCTGGGGGACCCAGTACTTC
>TRBJ2-1|-|TRBV20-1|TRBD1
CSAMRQGRNEQFF
TGCAGTGCTATGAGACAGGGGAGGAATGAGCAGTTCTTC
>TRBJ2-3|many|TRBV5-1|TRBD2
CASSLEGGRATDTQYF
TGCGCCAGCAGCTTGGAGGGCGGGAGGGCCACAGATACGCAGTATTTT
>TRBJ2-7|many|TRBV5-8|TRBD1
CASSLEQGYEQYF
TGTGCCAGCAGCTTGGAACAGGGGTACGAGCAGTACTTC
>TRBJ2-1|many|TRBV14|-
CASSQVTRGGEQFF
TGTGCCAGCAGCCAAGTCACCCGCGGAGGTGAGCAGTTCTTC
>TRBJ2-7|many|TRBV29-1|-
CSVRQSYEQYF
TGCAGCGTAAGACAGAGCTACGAGCAGTACTTC
>TRBJ2-3|many|TRBV19|TRBD2
CASSRAGPVDTQYF
TGTGCCAGTAGTCGAGCGGGACCGGTAGATACGCAGTATTTT
>TRBJ2-4|many|TRBV9|TRBD2
CASSVGLAGGNIQYF
TGTGCCAGCAGCGTAGGACTAGCGGGAGGGAACATTCAGTACTTC
>TRBJ2-3|many|TRBV10-1|-
CASSRTRSTDTQYF
TGCGCCAGCAGCCGGACTCGGAGCACAGATACGCAGTATTTT
>TRBJ2-2|many|TRBV7-2|TRBD1
CASSFRTGLSNTGELFF
TGTGCCAGCAGCTTCCGGACAGGCCTGTCGAACACCGGGGAGCTGTTTTTT
>TRBJ2-5|-|TRBV5-1|-
CASSPRAEGAQYF
TGCGCCAGCAGCCCGCGGGCCGAGGGGGCCCAGTACTTC
>TRBJ2-1|many|TRBV4-1|-
CASSHSGTPPNEQFF
TGCGCCAGCAGCCACTCCGGGACCCCCCCCAATGAGCAGTTCTTC
>TRBJ1-5|-|TRBV20-1|-
CSARDGGNSNQPQHF
TGCAGTGCTAGAGATGGCGGGAATAGCAATCAGCCCCAGCATTTT
>TRBJ2-1|many|TRBV28|-
CASSYTEYNEQFF
TGTGCCAGCAGTTATACTGAATACAATGAGCAGTTCTTC
>TRBJ2-5|few|TRBV2|TRBD2
CASSVSGGSYQETQYF
TGTGCCAGCAGTGTTAGCGGGGGCTCTTACCAAGAGACCCAGTACTTC
>TRBJ2-1|many|TRBV20-1|TRBD1
CSGLTGQGVYNEQFF
TGCAGTGGGTTGACAGGGCAGGGGGTCTACAATGAGCAGTTCTTC
>TRBJ2-2|few|TRBV7-6|-
CASSLGGAGTGELFF
TGTGCTAGCAGCTTGGGGGGCGCGGGCACCGGGGAGCTGTTTTTT
>TRBJ2-1|many|TRBV5-1|TRBD2
CASSGSGRAVDEQFF
TGCGCCAGCAGCGGGAGCGGGAGGGCCGTAGATGAGCAGTTCTTC
>TRBJ2-3|many|TRBV24-1|-
CATSDRGHSTDTQYF
TGTGCCACCAGTGATCGGGGACACAGCACAGATACGCAGTATTTT
>TRBJ2-1|many|TRBV2|-
CASSERAAPYNEQFF
TGTGCCAGCAGTGAGAGGGCCGCCCCATACAATGAGCAGTTCTTC
>TRBJ2-1|many|TRBV5-1|TRBD2
CASSSGTSGGRDEQFF
TGCGCCAGCAGCTCCGGGACTAGCGGGGGGAGGGATGAGCAGTTCTTC
>TRBJ2-2|many|TRBV24-1|-
CATSGKQGKVGELFF
TGTGCCACCAGCGGAAAGCAGGGAAAGGTCGGGGAGCTGTTTTTT
>TRBJ2-1|many|TRBV28|-
CASSLGAPTTGAVPYNEQFF
TGTGCCAGCAGTTTGGGAGCCCCCACGACGGGGGCGGTTCCCTACAATGAGCAGTTCTTC
>TRBJ1-1|many|TRBV6-5|-
CASSNGQMNTEAFF
TGTGCCAGCAGTAACGGACAGATGAACACTGAAGCTTTCTTT